One and the same sample provided the 20 T cell receptor beta chains below, sequenced in a study of tumor-infiltrating lymphocytes in primary liver carcinoma. Starting material for RNA and DNA co-extraction consisted of about 17-32 mg of unsorted bulk tissue. TCR beta cDNA was prepared out of around 460 ng total RNA by means of a constant-region primer. ARM-PCR was slightly modified, and three nested multiplex PCR rounds with it gave rise to the TCR beta libraries. For approximately 9 cycles apiece, the opening two PCR rounds ran with TRBV1-TRBV30 forward primers and a C-beta reverse primer. TCRdb reprocessed the multiplex PCR reads via MiXCR and lists one record per CDR3 protein. In the table there are tens of thousands of distinct CDR3 sequences, 75% of which are singletons. The sample comprised tumor-adjacent normal liver tissue. These receptor sequences come from a woman aged 25 to 39 with primary liver carcinoma and hepatitis B virus infection.

The J gene is TRBJ1-2, the V gene TRBV11-2; tentatively, D is TRBD1 (5 bases). The CDR3 is 16 residues long. CDR1 and CDR2 (germline): SGHAT, FQNNGV. V was cut by 6 bases and J by 5 bases, with 22 bases left in between. The CDR3 region is CASSLIPQTVNYGYTF. The DNA for the CDR3 is TGTGCCAGCAGTTTAATCCCTCAGACAGTGAATTATGGCTACACCTTC.

The chain recombines TRBV4-1 with TRBJ2-1; 12 bases align to TRBD2. CDR3 size: 18 residues. Per the germline V gene, CDR1 is MGHRA and CDR2 is YSYEKL. V shed 1 base and J 7 bases; nucleotides not matched to a gene: 11. CDR3 residues: CASSQGTASGRVYNEQFF. CDR3 bases: TGCGCCAGCAGCCAAGGCACTGCTAGCGGGAGGGTATATAATGAGCAGTTCTTC.

As for this clonotype: The junction does not match germline at one end; this may be a read error. V and J are TRBV7-8 and TRBJ2-4; D gene unclear. Germline CDR1 reads SGHVS; CDR2 reads FQNEAQ. This CDR3 region has 14 residues. The CDR3 here is CARGPLSVVNNQYF. As DNA, the CDR3 is TGTGCCAGAGGCCCCCTAAGTGTCGTAAACAATCAGTACTTC.

Regarding this clonotype: One end of the junction varies from germline; a read error may be responsible. The rearrangement links TRBV6-5 to TRBJ1-1, with 9 bases identical to TRBD1. This CDR3 has 16 residues. In germline, CDR1 is MNHEY, CDR2 SVGAGI. CDR3 DNA sequence: TGTGCCAGCCGTTACTCGAGGGGACAGGGTTCCGCTGAAGCTCTCTTT. Amino acid sequence: CASRYSRGQGSAEALF.

Comment on this clonotype: At one boundary the junction diverges from the germline segment, which might be a read error. The V call is TRBV11-1, the J call TRBJ2-1; 8 bases match TRBD1. Germline lookup yields CDR1 SGHAT and CDR2 FQDESV (reference sequence). CDR3 size: 17 residues. CDR3 residues: CASRSRDRSFSYNEEFF. The CDR3 DNA is TGCGCAAGCAGATCCCGGGACAGGTCTTTCTCCTACAATGAGGAGTTCTTC. Full variable domain (missing parts from reference TRBV11-1 and TRBJ2-1): EAEVAQSPRYKITEKSQAVAFWCDPISGHATLYWYRQILGQGPELLVQFQDESVVDDSQLPKDRFSAERLKGVDSTLKIQPAELGDSAMYLCASRSRDRSFSYNEEFFGPGTRLTVL.

This clonotype was seen ten or more times. The rearrangement joins TRBV29-1 to TRBJ2-7; no reliable D call. Germline V gene sequence: CDR1 SQVTM, CDR2 ANQGSEA. The CDR3 length is 14 residues. The V gene lost 1 base and the J gene lost 1 base, with 11 bases spanning the gap. The CDR3 coding sequence is TGCAGCGTTGAAGTGGAAGGCAGTTCCTACGAGCAGTACTTC. It is translated as CSVEVEGSSYEQYF.

Details on this clonotype: It may be a read error: a sequence one base away is much more abundant. V and J are TRBV28 and TRBJ1-2, with D hard to call. CDR3 length: 13 residues. Germline V gene sequence: CDR1 MDHEN, CDR2 SYDVKM. CDR3 sequence (DNA): TGTGCCAGCAGCTGGAGGAACCGGTATGGCGACACCTTC. Amino acid sequence: CASSWRNRYGDTF.

The chain carries TRBV14 and TRBJ2-7, with 8 bases that match TRBD2. The CDR3 is made up of 14 amino acids. The germline V gene encodes CDR1 SGHDN and CDR2 FVKESK. Trimming cost V 4 bases and J 4 bases; bases outside gene matches: 6. The CDR3 loop reads CASSRDRGGYEQYF. The CDR3 DNA reads as TGTGCCAGCAGCCGAGATCGGGGGGGTTACGAGCAGTACTTC.

Concerning this clonotype itself: At one boundary the junction diverges from the germline segment, which might be a read error. The CDR3 region is CAGSHQGAYNKQFF. CDR3 coding DNA: TGTGCCGGCAGCCATCAAGGGGCCTACAATAAGCAGTTCTTC. V usage is TRBV11-2 and J usage is TRBJ2-1, with D possibly matching TRBD1 (5 bases). The CDR3 runs to 14 residues. Germline CDR1 and CDR2: SGHAT and FQNNGV.

This chain connects TRBV11-1 to TRBJ2-1, with a weak D call TRBD2 (6 bases). Trimming shortened V by 1 base and J by 10 bases, and 20 bases separated the two germline ends. Germline CDR1 reads SGHAT; CDR2 reads FQDESV (reference sequence). This CDR3 spans 16 amino acids. The CDR3: CASSLGGPNGRKEQFF. The CDR3 DNA sequence: TGTGCCAGCAGCTTAGGTGGGCCTAACGGGAGAAAGGAGCAGTTCTTC.

In the case of this clonotype: In this CDR3 the conserved last residue, phenylalanine or tryptophan, is missing, so a read error is likely. The J gene is TRBJ2-1, the V gene TRBV29-1; TRBD2 is a possible D gene (6 bases). The germline V gene encodes CDR1 SQVTM and CDR2 ANQGSEA. V lost 8 bases to trimming and J lost 7 bases, with 15 bases between them. The CDR3 totals 12 residues. The CDR3 sequence: CSSEGSLNEQFL. The CDR3 region has the DNA TGCAGCTCGGAGGGATCGTTAAATGAGCAGTTCTTG.

This sequence joins TRBV6-5 and TRBJ2-2, with D tentatively TRBD1 (5 bases). Germline CDR1 and CDR2: MNHEY and SVGAGI. The length of the CDR3 is 15 residues. CDR3 sequence reads: CVSSPWTRFTGELFF. CDR3 nucleotides: TGTGTTAGCAGTCCTTGGACAAGGTTCACCGGGGAGCTGTTTTTT.

Of note for this clonotype: This is likely a read error, given that the CDR3 carries no conserved phenylalanine or tryptophan at its end. The CDR3 bases are TGTGCCTACACCAAGCGGGAAGGGGAGACCCAGTACCTC. Translated: CAYTKREGETQYL. The chain employs TRBV30 and TRBJ2-5, with 7 bases fitting TRBD2. In germline, CDR1 is GTSNPN, CDR2 SVGIG (reference sequence). CDR3 length equals 13 residues. After removal of 7 bases from V and 5 bases from J, the junction contained 10 bases not matched to a gene.

On this clonotype: One junction end disagrees with the germline gene, perhaps due to a read error. V gene TRBV11-2 combines with J gene TRBJ2-1; no clear D. The CDR3 consists of 13 residues. Germline-derived CDR1 and CDR2 are SGHAT and FQNNGV. This CDR3 reads CASSLSVTHEQFF. Written as DNA, the CDR3 is TGTGCCAGCAGCTTATCGGTTACCCATGAGCAGTTCTTT. Full variable domain (remainder filled in from reference TRBV11-2 and TRBJ2-1): EAGVAQSPRYKIIEKRQSVAFWCNPISGHATLYWYQQILGQGPKLLIQFQNNGVVDDSQLPKDRFSAERLKGVDSTLKIQPAKLEDSAVYLCASSLSVTHEQFFGPGTRLTVL.

This clonotype showed up just a few times. A clone one base away is much larger, so this may be a read error. The chain has TRBV6-4 and TRBJ2-3; TRBD1 matches 7 bases. V dropped 4 bases and J dropped 0; count of bases not matched to a gene: 4. In germline, CDR1 is MRHNA, CDR2 SNTAGT. This CDR3 region has 15 residues. The CDR3 DNA is TGTGCCAGCAGTGGACAGGGCGGGAGCACAGATACGCAGTATTTT. Translation: CASSGQGGSTDTQYF.

The rearrangement uses TRBV7-2 and TRBJ2-7; the match to TRBD2 covers 11 bases. Germline values: CDR1 SGHTA, CDR2 FQGNSA. J was trimmed by 2 bases and V by 0 bases; bases with no gene match: 6. The CDR3 spans 17 residues. This CDR3 is CASSLALSGRAAYEQYF. The CDR3 DNA follows: TGTGCCAGCAGCTTAGCCCTTAGCGGGAGGGCCGCCTACGAGCAGTACTTC.

This clonotype has a single count. The conserved final phenylalanine or tryptophan is absent from the CDR3, which likely points to a read error. The chain combines TRBV7-8 with TRBJ2-3; D is undetermined. The J call may be incorrect, as the DNA end agrees better with TRBJ1-5. Looked up from germline, CDR1 is SGHVS and CDR2 is FQNEAQ. The CDR3 runs 16 residues. The CDR3 sequence: CASSLGAGGPGDTQHY. The CDR3 DNA follows: TGTGCCAGCAGCTTGGGAGCGGGAGGGCCTGGTGATACGCAGCATTAT.

The chain recombines TRBV6-6 with TRBJ2-1; D call uncertain. V was cut by 2 bases and J by 6 bases, with 5 bases left in between. The CDR3 has 12 residues. The germline gives CDR1 MNHNY, CDR2 SVGAGI (reference sequence). The CDR3: CASSYQVNEQFF. The CDR3 DNA reads TGTGCCAGCAGTTACCAAGTCAATGAGCAGTTCTTC.

J is TRBJ2-2 and V is TRBV24-1; D uncertain. Germline V gene lookup returns CDR1 KGHDR and CDR2 SFDVKD. V was cut by 6 bases and J by 3 bases, with 10 bases left in between. The CDR3 consists of 14 residues. This CDR3 is CATSPPLDTGELFF. The CDR3, as DNA: TGTGCCACCAGTCCCCCACTTGACACCGGGGAGCTGTTTTTT.

For this clonotype: One end of the junction does not line up with germline, which may come from a read error. This chain links TRBV4-2 with TRBJ1-2, with TRBD1 as a possible D gene (5 bases). CDR3 length equals 15 residues. The germline V gene encodes CDR1 LGHNA and CDR2 YNFKEQ. The CDR3: CASSQVQGPNYGYAF. CDR3 bases: TGTGCCAGTAGCCAAGTTCAGGGCCCGAACTATGGCTACGCCTTC.